These 32 T cell receptor beta chains were all obtained from the same sample, sequenced in a study of identical twins. Via MiXCR, TCRdb re-called the 5' RACE reads, giving one row per CDR3 protein. The sample contains approximately 890,000 distinct CDR3 sequences, roughly an eighth of which appear only once. These data were also filed under a second study, of yellow fever vaccine responses in identical twins.

Sequences were obtained from PBMCs. All receptors derive from a woman aged 18-29 years in good health.

The V and J genes are TRBV20-1 and TRBJ1-1; D gene unclear. This CDR3 comprises 12 residues. CDR1 is DFQATT and CDR2 is SNEGSKA in the germline V gene (reference sequence). The germline V and J ends were trimmed by 3 bases and 0 bases, with 5 bases remaining between them. The DNA for the CDR3 is TGCAGTGCTAGTAGCTTGAACACTGAAGCTTTCTTT. Amino acids: CSASSLNTEAFF.

This chain links TRBV2 with TRBJ2-7, with 9 bases matching TRBD1. The CDR3 is made up of 13 amino acids. Germline CDR1 is SNHLY and CDR2 is FYNNEI. J was trimmed by 7 bases and V by 4 bases; bases with no gene match: 5. This CDR3 reads CASSGDRAREQYV. The CDR3 nucleotides read TGTGCCAGCAGTGGGGACAGGGCTCGGGAGCAGTACGTC.

This clonotype showed up just a few times. The CDR3 protein is CASSFRFGGSVGEQFF. DNA for the CDR3: TGTGCCAGCAGTTTCCGGTTTGGCGGGAGTGTTGGTGAGCAGTTCTTC. This chain uses TRBV28 with TRBJ2-1; 7 bases agree with TRBD2. The CDR3 extends over 16 amino acids. V was pared by 3 bases and J by 9 bases, with 14 bases of the junction left unmatched. The V gene's germline CDR1 is MDHEN and CDR2 SYDVKM.

This clonotype was detected only a few times. CDR3 region: CASSKGRGQPQHF. Written as DNA, the CDR3 is TGCGCCAGCAGCAAGGGGCGGGGTCAGCCCCAGCATTTT. V usage is TRBV5-1 and J usage is TRBJ1-5, with D maybe TRBD1 (5 bases). The CDR3 has 13 residues. Germline V gives CDR1 SGHRS, CDR2 YFSETQ. The ends were cut back, 4 bases at V and 6 bases at J, with 11 bases in the middle.

This sequence joins TRBV20-1 and TRBJ2-7; D is possibly TRBD2 (5 bases). The CDR3 sequence is 15 residues long. Germline V gives CDR1 DFQATT, CDR2 SNEGSKA (reference sequence). V was trimmed by 6 bases and J by 0 bases, leaving 18 bases between them. Here the CDR3 DNA reads TGCAGTGCAGTGGACTGGGAGAAGGACTCCTACGAGCAGTACTTC. This translates into CSAVDWEKDSYEQYF.

This clonotype turned up a few times. Relative to the germline gene, one junction end is altered; a read error may explain this. The V call is TRBV5-1, the J call TRBJ2-1, with a possible D match to TRBD1 (6 bases). Germline loops: CDR1 SGHRS, CDR2 YFSETQ. The CDR3 spans 17 residues. CDR3 bases: TGCGCCAGCAGTTTGGAGGTAGGCAGGGGATCCTACAATGAGCAGTTCTTC. The encoded protein is CASSLEVGRGSYNEQFF.

The chain couples TRBV29-1 to TRBJ2-7; no firm D call. Germline V lookup: CDR1 SQVTM, CDR2 ANQGSEA. The CDR3 spans 12 residues. CDR3 region: CRLGDGFPEQYV. The CDR3 bases are TGCAGGCTGGGCGACGGATTTCCCGAGCAGTACGTC.

This clonotype turned up a few times. The rearrangement links TRBV12-3 or TRBV12-4 to TRBJ2-5, with TRBD1 matching 9 bases. Unmatched junction bases numbered 4, after V lost 6 bases and J lost 2 bases. The CDR3 length is 14 residues. This CDR3 is CASRLGTGQETQYF. As DNA, the CDR3 is TGTGCCAGCAGGTTGGGGACAGGGCAAGAGACCCAGTACTTC.

This clonotype was counted a few times. CDR3 residues: CASSQDTVRVGTSYNEQFF. CDR3 nucleotides: TGCGCCAGCAGCCAAGATACTGTTCGGGTCGGAACCTCCTACAATGAGCAGTTCTTC. The gene calls are TRBV4-1 and TRBJ2-1; D gene unclear. The CDR3 has 19 amino acids. The germline gives CDR1 MGHRA, CDR2 YSYEKL. V lost 0 bases and J 0 bases, leaving 18 bases between the germline ends.

Only a few counts were recorded for this clonotype. The chain employs TRBV28 and TRBJ2-1; 8 nucleotides match TRBD2. J lost 2 bases, V lost 3 bases, and 12 bases had no gene match. The germline CDR1 and CDR2 sequences are MDHEN and SYDVKM. CDR3 size: 18 residues. The CDR3 sequence: CASSFTPPRREAYNEQFF. The CDR3 DNA reads TGTGCCAGCAGTTTCACCCCTCCCCGGCGGGAGGCCTACAATGAGCAGTTCTTC.

This clonotype was seen only a few times. The gene calls are TRBV14 and TRBJ2-3; the D gene is possibly TRBD2 (6 bases). Trimming stripped 0 bases from V and 3 bases from J, with 19 bases between. CDR3 length equals 18 residues. Germline V gene sequence: CDR1 SGHDN, CDR2 FVKESK. Here the CDR3 DNA reads TGTGCCAGCAGCCAAGATTTAGTGGCGGGATCTGGTACAGATACGCAGTATTTT. It is translated as CASSQDLVAGSGTDTQYF.

This clonotype has at least ten counts. The chain links TRBV6-5 to TRBJ1-1, with D hard to call. V was pared by 2 bases and J by 7 bases, with 11 bases between. The length of the CDR3 is 13 residues. CDR1 and CDR2 from the germline V gene are MNHEY and SVGAGI. The CDR3 loop reads CASSYNWESEAFF. The CDR3 DNA follows: TGTGCCAGCAGTTACAATTGGGAGAGTGAAGCTTTCTTT.

This clonotype came up a few times. V usage is TRBV12-3 or TRBV12-4 and J usage is TRBJ2-5, with D unresolved. The CDR3 length is 14 residues. V lost 6 bases and J 5 bases, leaving 16 bases between the germline ends. Written as DNA, the CDR3 is TGTGCCAGCAGGCCACCTGTGTCCGGGGAGACCCAGTACTTC. Protein sequence: CASRPPVSGETQYF.

This clonotype appeared many times. The V gene is TRBV29-1, the J gene TRBJ2-1; 9 positions match TRBD1. The CDR3 is 15 amino acids. Trimming at V came to 7 bases and at J to 3 bases, leaving 10 bases not matched to a gene. Per germline, CDR1 SQVTM and CDR2 ANQGSEA. CDR3 loop: CSATDGTGLYNEQFF. The CDR3, as DNA: TGCAGCGCAACTGACGGGACAGGGCTCTACAATGAGCAGTTCTTC.

This clonotype was picked up many times. The chain has TRBV4-1 and TRBJ2-7, with 14 positions matching TRBD2. The CDR3 extends over 14 amino acids. Germline V gene sequence: CDR1 MGHRA, CDR2 YSYEKL. J was trimmed by 3 bases and V by 6 bases; bases with no gene match: 1. The CDR3 nucleotides are TGCGCCAGCAGGGGGACTAGCGGGAGCTACGAGCAGTACTTC. This encodes CASRGTSGSYEQYF.

This chain connects TRBV6-1 to TRBJ2-2; 7 nucleotides agree with TRBD1. This CDR3 region has 16 residues. Germline CDR1 MNHNS, CDR2 SASEGT. V shed 7 bases, J shed 0 bases, and the junction held 8 bases outside the gene matches. The CDR3 DNA is TGTGCCAGCACCGGACAGGCCATATCGAACACCGGGGAGCTGTTTTTT. It translates to CASTGQAISNTGELFF.

This clonotype showed up just a few times. The gene calls are TRBV15 and TRBJ2-5; D possibly corresponds to TRBD1 (6 bases). The CDR3 runs to 16 residues. From germline, CDR1 is LNHNV and CDR2 YYDKDF (reference sequence). Trimming shortened V by 0 bases and J by 5 bases, and 16 bases separated the two germline ends. The CDR3 spells CATSRDTARGRETQYF. In DNA form, the CDR3 reads TGTGCCACCAGCAGAGATACGGCCAGGGGCCGGGAGACCCAGTACTTC.

Ten or more counts support this clonotype. The V and J genes are TRBV5-1 and TRBJ2-6, with D perhaps matching TRBD1 (5 bases). The V end was cut by 2 bases, the J end by 0 bases, with 12 bases between. Germline V gene sequence: CDR1 SGHRS, CDR2 YFSETQ. The CDR3 is made up of 17 amino acids. CDR3 amino acids: CASSFNPQGSGANVLTF. In nucleotides, the CDR3 is TGCGCCAGCAGCTTCAACCCCCAGGGCTCTGGGGCCAACGTCCTGACTTTC.

V usage is TRBV6-1 and J usage is TRBJ1-5; no firm D call. This CDR3 spans 12 amino acids. Germline assignment: CDR1 MNHNS and CDR2 SASEGT. V gave up 10 bases and J gave up 3 bases, with 10 bases separating them. CDR3 nucleotide sequence: TGTGCCACTGGACGGGCCAATCAGCCCCAGCATTTT. It encodes CATGRANQPQHF.

The chain links TRBV24-1 to TRBJ1-5, with 7 positions matching TRBD1. V lost 9 bases, J lost 0 bases, and 4 bases stayed unmatched. The germline V gene encodes CDR1 KGHDR and CDR2 SFDVKD. The CDR3 length is 14 residues. The CDR3: CATRDRDSNQPQHF. The CDR3 nucleotides read TGTGCCACCCGGGACAGAGATAGCAATCAGCCCCAGCATTTT.

The chain has TRBV10-3 and TRBJ2-7; D might be TRBD2 (6 bases). CDR1 is ENHRY and CDR2 is SYGVKD in the germline V gene. The CDR3 loop spans 12 amino acids. The V end lost 4 bases, the J end lost 7 bases, and 11 bases lay between the germline ends. CDR3 amino acids: CAISGLAEEQYF. The CDR3 nucleotides are TGTGCCATCAGTGGTTTAGCGGAGGAGCAGTACTTC.

This clonotype was counted ten times or more. J is TRBJ1-2 and V is TRBV7-9; TRBD1 agrees at 7 bases. The CDR3 runs to 13 residues. CDR1 SEHNR and CDR2 FQNEAQ come from the germline V gene (reference sequence). The J segment lost 7 bases and the V segment lost 2 bases, leaving 4 bases of the junction unmatched. CDR3 loop: CASSLTGVRGYTF. The CDR3 coding sequence is TGTGCCAGCAGCTTAACAGGGGTTCGTGGCTACACCTTC.

This clonotype was counted a few times. The chain has TRBV20-1 and TRBJ1-2, with 7 bases lining up with TRBD1. Trimming removed 3 bases from V and 8 bases from J; junction bases left unmatched: 3. The germline V gene encodes CDR1 DFQATT and CDR2 SNEGSKA (reference sequence). CDR3 size: 11 residues. CDR3 nucleotides: TGCAGTGCTAGGGACAGGTGGGGCTACACCTTC. Translation gives CSARDRWGYTF.

V gene TRBV6-1 combines with J gene TRBJ2-3, with 12 bases that match TRBD2. Germline V lookup: CDR1 MNHNS, CDR2 SASEGT. The trim removed 2 bases at V and 11 bases at J, leaving 11 bases unmatched. This CDR3 region has 16 residues. This CDR3 is CASSETGGLAGVRQYF. CDR3 bases: TGTGCCAGCAGTGAAACGGGGGGACTAGCGGGCGTTAGGCAGTATTTT.

This clonotype was counted ten times or more. The J gene is TRBJ1-4, the V gene TRBV28; the match to TRBD1 covers 8 bases. Germline lookup yields CDR1 MDHEN and CDR2 SYDVKM. J was trimmed by 0 bases and V by 5 bases; bases with no gene match: 8. This CDR3 has 17 residues. This chain's CDR3 is CASSPRTGLSTNEKLFF. The CDR3 DNA reads TGTGCCAGCAGTCCGAGGACAGGGTTGTCAACTAATGAAAAACTGTTTTTT.

This clonotype was counted ten times or more. DNA for the CDR3: TGTGCCAGCAGCCCCGGTTTGGGCTTAAATAATGAAAAACTGTTTTTT. It yields the protein CASSPGLGLNNEKLFF. The rearrangement links TRBV4-2 to TRBJ1-4; D remains ambiguous. The CDR3 has 16 residues. CDR1 and CDR2 (germline): LGHNA, YNFKEQ. Trimming shortened V by 4 bases and J by 4 bases, and 16 bases separated the two germline ends.

This clonotype was detected many times. The chain couples TRBV6-2 or TRBV6-3 to TRBJ2-7; D might be TRBD2 (5 bases). The CDR3 extends over 13 amino acids. The V end was cut by 6 bases, the J end by 3 bases, with 12 bases between. CDR1 is MNHEY, CDR2 SVGEGT, per germline. The CDR3 reads CASSFLEGYEQYV. CDR3 nucleotide sequence: TGTGCCAGCAGCTTCCTTGAGGGCTACGAGCAGTACGTC.

This chain uses TRBV25-1 with TRBJ2-3; 7 bases match TRBD2. The CDR3 spans 16 residues. From germline, CDR1 is MGHDK and CDR2 SYGVNS. Unmatched junction bases numbered 9, after V lost 4 bases and J lost 2 bases. The CDR3 coding sequence is TGTGCCAGCAGTGTTTCCGGGGGGACCTCCACAGATACGCAGTATTTT. It codes for CASSVSGGTSTDTQYF.

There are many counts of this clonotype. The J gene is TRBJ2-7, the V gene TRBV24-1; TRBD2 is a possible D gene (6 bases). CDR1 and CDR2 (germline): KGHDR, SFDVKD. V lost 9 bases and J lost 0, with 11 bases in between. This CDR3 is 13 amino acids long. DNA for the CDR3: TGTGCCACCTCCCACGGGAGCTCCTACGAGCAGTACTTC. Amino acid sequence: CATSHGSSYEQYF.

The chain combines TRBV7-6 with TRBJ1-2, with TRBD1 matching over 10 bases. The CDR3 has 15 residues. Germline lookup yields CDR1 SGHVS and CDR2 FNYEAQ. Trimming removed 5 bases from V and 2 bases from J; junction bases left unmatched: 5. The CDR3 DNA follows: TGTGCCAGCAGCCCGACGACAGGGGGCAACTATGGCTACACCTTC. This encodes CASSPTTGGNYGYTF.

Ten or more counts support this clonotype. CDR3: CASSYSALAGNEQFF. CDR3 bases: TGTGCCAGCAGTTACTCTGCACTAGCGGGGAATGAGCAGTTCTTC. V and J are TRBV6-5 and TRBJ2-1; 10 nucleotides align to TRBD2. Trimming cost V 0 bases and J 7 bases; bases outside gene matches: 3. This CDR3 is built from 15 residues. Germline V gene sequence: CDR1 MNHEY, CDR2 SVGAGI.

V usage is TRBV6-5 and J usage is TRBJ1-1; D is possibly TRBD1 (5 bases). Germline CDR1 reads MNHEY; CDR2 reads SVGAGI. The CDR3 loop spans 15 amino acids. Trimming took 0 bases from V and 0 from J, leaving 8 bases between them. The CDR3 protein is CASSYSAGLNTEAFF. CDR3 nucleotides: TGTGCCAGCAGTTACTCAGCAGGGCTGAACACTGAAGCTTTCTTT.